This is a list of T cell receptor beta chains from one sample in a study of technical replicates of blood from four donors. TCRdb keeps only in-frame clones here, not all; method: immunoSEQ multiplex PCR. This table holds some 70,000 clones, about 91% found once. The material sequenced was T cells isolated from PBMCs. These receptors originate from a human donor in good health. Both conserved end residues are part of each CDR3. D genes are given only for firm matches. Not all rows give a size; the values are once, few, many and, for expanded clones, a class.

j_call d_call clone_size v_call cdr3_aa cdr3_nt
TRBJ2-7 - - TRBV9 CASSVGSSSYEQYF TGTGCCAGCAGCGTAGGGAGCAGCTCCTACGAGCAGTACTTC
TRBJ2-7 TRBD2 - TRBV11-3 CASSLDLTSGYYEQYF TGTGCCAGCAGCTTAGATTTGACTAGCGGATACTACGAGCAGTACTTC
TRBJ2-1 - - TRBV27 CASSIIGEWDEQFF TGTGCCAGCAGTATTATCGGGGAGTGGGATGAGCAGTTCTTC
TRBJ2-3 - - TRBV11-2 CASSPDFTDTQYF TGTGCCAGCAGCCCAGACTTCACAGATACGCAGTATTTT
TRBJ2-5 TRBD1 - TRBV19 CASSIRTGAETQYF TGTGCCAGTAGTATACGGACAGGGGCAGAGACCCAGTACTTC
TRBJ2-1 - - TRBV18 CASSPPGGDYNEQFF TGTGCCAGCTCACCACCAGGCGGGGACTACAATGAGCAGTTCTTC
TRBJ1-1 TRBD1 - TRBV27 CASSFGTGTTEAFF TGTGCCAGCAGCTTCGGGACAGGGACCACTGAAGCTTTCTTT
TRBJ1-3 - - TRBV27 CATMDSSGNTIYF TGTGCCACCATGGACAGCTCTGGAAACACCATATATTTT
TRBJ2-1 TRBD2 - TRBV11-2 CASSSSGRNYNEQFF TGTGCCAGCAGCTCGAGCGGGAGGAACTACAATGAGCAGTTCTTC
TRBJ1-2 - - TRBV6-5 CASIPKGRSYGYTF TGTGCCAGCATACCCAAGGGGCGCAGCTATGGCTACACCTTC
TRBJ1-3 - - TRBV11-2 CASSRDRLSGNTIYF TGTGCCAGCAGCCGAGACAGACTCTCTGGAAACACCATATATTTT
TRBJ1-4 - - TRBV6-1 CASSEGGGPHEKLFF TGTGCCAGCAGTGAAGGAGGGGGACCGCACGAAAAACTGTTTTTT
TRBJ2-1 - - TRBV30 CAWSKVLRRINEQFF TGTGCCTGGAGTAAGGTTCTCCGGCGGATTAATGAGCAGTTCTTC
TRBJ1-4 TRBD1 - TRBV4-1 CASSLLGGVNEKLFF TGCGCCAGCAGCCTCTTAGGGGGCGTGAATGAAAAACTGTTTTTT
TRBJ1-1 TRBD1 - TRBV6-4 CASSRGTGVYTEAFF TGTGCCAGCAGCCGCGGGACAGGGGTCTACACTGAAGCTTTCTTT
TRBJ2-2 TRBD2 - TRBV30 CARTLAGGSSGELFF TGTGCCCGAACTCTAGCGGGAGGCTCTTCCGGGGAGCTGTTTTTT
TRBJ1-2 TRBD1 - TRBV5-1 CASSPTPGQQSYGYTF TGCGCCAGCAGCCCAACTCCGGGACAGCAGTCCTATGGCTACACCTTC
TRBJ2-5 TRBD2 once TRBV5-6 CASSLLLRLAGEETQYF TGTGCCAGCAGCTTGCTCCTGAGGCTAGCGGGAGAAGAGACCCAGTACTTC
TRBJ2-7 TRBD1 - TRBV6-5 CASRGGQGIYEQYF TGTGCCAGCAGGGGGGGACAGGGGATCTACGAGCAGTACTTC
TRBJ1-5 - - TRBV29-1 CSVAPATNNQPQHF TGCAGCGTGGCCCCCGCGACAAATAATCAGCCCCAGCATTTT
TRBJ2-7 TRBD1 - TRBV7-6 CASSLGSETGIYEQYF TGTGCCAGCAGCTTAGGTTCTGAGACAGGGATATACGAGCAGTACTTC
TRBJ2-3 - - TRBV30 CAWSESVGTDTQYF TGTGCCTGGAGTGAGTCGGTGGGCACAGATACGCAGTATTTT
TRBJ1-1 - - TRBV29-1 CSGDSGQNTEAFF TGCAGCGGTGACAGTGGTCAGAACACTGAAGCTTTCTTT
TRBJ2-7 - once TRBV7-6 CASSLAEGTYEQYF TGTGCCAGCAGCTTAGCGGAGGGAACCTACGAGCAGTACTTC
TRBJ2-1 - - TRBV20-1 CSARGELQFF TGCAGTGCTAGAGGGGAGTTACAGTTCTTC
TRBJ2-5 - - TRBV29-1 CSVAAAQETQYF TGCAGCGTTGCGGCGGCACAAGAGACCCAGTACTTC
TRBJ2-1 TRBD2 - TRBV14 CASSPSGSYNEQFF TGTGCCAGCAGCCCTAGCGGCAGTTACAATGAGCAGTTCTTC
TRBJ2-1 TRBD1 - TRBV13 CASSLTGTGQFF TGTGCCAGCAGCCTTACCGGGACAGGGCAGTTCTTC
TRBJ1-4 - - TRBV6-5 CASRDGTGVFF TGTGCCAGCAGAGACGGAACCGGGGTGTTTTTT
TRBJ1-5 TRBD1 once TRBV28 CASRRDSSMGSNQPQHF TGTGCCAGCAGGCGGGACAGTTCTATGGGCAGCAATCAGCCCCAGCATTTT
TRBJ2-7 - - TRBV9 CASSVGTFSYEQYF TGTGCCAGCAGCGTGGGGACTTTTTCCTACGAGCAGTACTTC
TRBJ2-3 TRBD2 - TRBV27 CASSFSGNPADTQYF TGTGCCAGCAGTTTTAGCGGGAACCCCGCAGATACGCAGTATTTT
TRBJ2-3 TRBD1 - TRBV30 CAWTPTGYADTQYF TGTGCCTGGACCCCGACAGGGTACGCTGATACGCAGTATTTT
TRBJ1-5 - few TRBV7-9 CASSVSSNQPQHF TGTGCCAGCAGCGTCAGTAGCAATCAGCCCCAGCATTTT
TRBJ2-7 - - TRBV6-5 CASSYRHPHYEQYF TGTGCCAGCAGTTACAGACACCCTCACTACGAGCAGTACTTC
TRBJ2-7 - - TRBV29-1 CSVRGGKSSYEQYF TGCAGCGTTCGGGGTGGGAAGAGCTCCTACGAGCAGTACTTC
TRBJ2-3 - - TRBV21-1 CASSMVRELGTDTQYF TGTGCCAGCAGCATGGTGCGGGAGCTAGGGACAGATACGCAGTATTTT
TRBJ2-7 - - TRBV28 CASSLPVTYEQYF TGTGCCAGCAGTTTACCGGTGACCTACGAGCAGTACTTC
TRBJ2-1 TRBD1 - TRBV9 CASSPNPGQGAGNEQFF TGTGCCAGCAGCCCTAACCCGGGACAGGGGGCTGGCAATGAGCAGTTCTTC
TRBJ2-7 TRBD2 - TRBV19 CASSMRLASYEQYF TGTGCCAGTAGTATGAGACTAGCCAGCTACGAGCAGTACTTC
TRBJ2-5 TRBD2 - TRBV9 CASSGSGRVRETQYF TGTGCCAGCAGCGGTAGCGGGAGAGTTAGGGAGACCCAGTACTTC
TRBJ2-3 - once TRBV29-1 CSVENRDPTDTQYF TGCAGCGTTGAAAACAGGGACCCCACAGATACGCAGTATTTT
TRBJ1-1 - - TRBV9 CASSQQDGLNTEAFF TGTGCCAGCAGCCAACAGGACGGACTGAACACTGAAGCTTTCTTT
TRBJ2-1 - - TRBV25-1 CASGTGDYNEQFF TGTGCCAGCGGGACGGGAGACTACAATGAGCAGTTCTTC
TRBJ2-1 TRBD1 - TRBV2 CARTSVGTAYNEQFF TGTGCCAGGACCAGCGTCGGGACAGCCTACAATGAGCAGTTCTTC
TRBJ2-3 - once TRBV30 CAWSFARGGGSVDTQYF TGTGCCTGGAGTTTCGCTCGCGGGGGCGGGAGTGTGGATACGCAGTATTTT
TRBJ1-1 - few TRBV12-5 CASGRTDPEAFF TGTGCTAGTGGTAGGACAGACCCCGAAGCTTTCTTT
TRBJ1-5 - - TRBV19 CASSTQGSNQPQHF TGTGCCAGTAGTACACAGGGTTCCAATCAGCCCCAGCATTTT
TRBJ1-1 - - TRBV5-4 CASSLDRNTEAFF TGTGCCAGCAGCTTGGACAGGAACACTGAAGCTTTCTTT
TRBJ2-2 - - TRBV7-3 CASSGGNANTGELFF TGTGCCAGCAGCGGGGGGAACGCGAACACCGGGGAGCTGTTTTTT
TRBJ2-7 TRBD2 - TRBV27 CASSLRASGLYEQYF TGTGCCAGCAGTTTGAGGGCTAGCGGTCTCTACGAGCAGTACTTC
TRBJ1-2 - - TRBV14 CASSQPTGDPDGYTF TGTGCCAGCAGCCAACCGACAGGAGACCCCGATGGCTACACCTTC
TRBJ2-5 - - TRBV18 CASSPLAIGAQETQYF TGTGCCAGCTCCCCGCTCGCGATAGGGGCCCAAGAGACCCAGTACTTC